These 21 T cell receptor beta chains came from one sample sequenced in a study of PD-1 blockade in classical Hodgkin lymphoma. Each patient relapsed following autologous stem cell transplantation, and prior brentuximab vedotin exposure differed. With magnetic negative selection, CD4+ T cells were purified from PBMCs that had been thawed. The data were produced by immunoSEQ multiplex PCR, yet TCRdb's version contains in-frame clones alone and is incomplete. The sample lists about 24,000 clones; around 83% were seen once. Sequences were derived from CD4+ T cells from blood, sampled at baseline. These receptors were obtained from a human donor with classical Hodgkin lymphoma.

V usage is TRBV29-1 and J usage is TRBJ2-1, with 10 bases identical to TRBD1. The length of the CDR3 is 14 residues. V dropped 7 bases and J dropped 7; count of bases not matched to a gene: 10. Germline V gene data show CDR1 as SQVTM and CDR2 as ANQGSEA. CDR3 sequence: CSATSDRGGNEQFF. The CDR3 bases are TGCAGCGCCACCTCGGACAGGGGGGGGAATGAGCAGTTCTTC.

The rearrangement links TRBV6-1 to TRBJ1-6, with D possibly being TRBD1 (5 bases). The CDR3 is 19 residues long. Germline CDR1 is MNHNS and CDR2 is SASEGT. Deletions cut 4 bases from V and 0 bases from J, with 19 bases between. CDR3 in DNA: TGTGCCAGCAGTGGGGGGTTGGGGGGAATGAGCTCCTATAATTCACCCCTCCACTTT. This gives the protein CASSGGLGGMSSYNSPLHF.

The rearrangement joins TRBV28 to TRBJ2-3; TRBD1 agrees at 8 bases. The germline CDR1 and CDR2 sequences are MDHEN and SYDVKM. This CDR3 has 14 residues. Losses at the gene ends were 6 bases for V and 2 bases for J; bases not matched to a gene: 4. The CDR3, as DNA: TGTGCCAGCAGACCAGGGGGCCCCACAGATACGCAGTATTTT. Translating it yields CASRPGGPTDTQYF.

The chain uses TRBV12-5 and TRBJ1-2; D might be TRBD1 (5 bases). This CDR3 is 13 amino acids long. V dropped 6 bases and J dropped 7 bases, with 15 bases sitting between them. Germline-derived CDR1 and CDR2 are LGHNT and FRNRAP. The CDR3 protein is CASGQEGERGYTF. In nucleotides, the CDR3 is TGTGCTAGTGGCCAAGAAGGGGAGCGTGGCTACACCTTC.

The chain employs TRBV7-6 and TRBJ1-3, with D perhaps matching TRBD1 (5 bases). The V end lost 0 bases, the J end lost 0 bases, and 9 bases lay between the germline ends. CDR1 and CDR2 (germline): SGHVS, FNYEAQ. The CDR3 runs 16 residues. The CDR3 nucleotides are TGTGCCAGCAGCTTAGCTTGGGGCAGCTCTGGAAACACCATATATTTT. Its translation is CASSLAWGSSGNTIYF.

The J gene is TRBJ2-7, the V gene TRBV7-4; D is unresolved. CDR1 SGHVT and CDR2 SQSDAQ come from the germline V gene. This CDR3 contains 11 residues. With 4 bases removed from V and 5 bases from J, the gap between germline ends came to 6 bases. The CDR3 here is CASSSRDEQYF. The CDR3 nucleotides read TGTGCCAGCAGCTCCCGGGACGAGCAGTACTTC.

This clone was seen a handful of times. DNA of the CDR3: TGCGCCAGCCTACGCTCGGGGGTAAGGGGAGATACGCAGTATTTT. Protein product: CASLRSGVRGDTQYF. The chain joins TRBV5-1 to TRBJ2-3; tentatively, D is TRBD2 (6 bases). This CDR3 region has 15 residues. Germline CDR1 reads SGHRS; CDR2 reads YFSETQ. V was clipped by 7 bases and J by 5 bases, with 20 bases between them.

The chain employs TRBV28 and TRBJ2-4; 7 bases fit TRBD2. V dropped 5 bases and J dropped 7; count of bases not matched to a gene: 14. Germline V lookup: CDR1 MDHEN, CDR2 SYDVKM. CDR3 length: 16 residues. In nucleotides, the CDR3 is TGTGCCAGCAGTGCCCTAGCGGACCGCGGAGCGAACATTCAGTACTTC. Protein sequence: CASSALADRGANIQYF.

The chain links TRBV5-5 to TRBJ1-1; perhaps TRBD1 as D (5 bases). Trimming stripped 6 bases from V and 4 bases from J, with 16 bases between. Germline V gene data show CDR1 as SGHKS and CDR2 as YYEKEE (reference sequence). The CDR3 is 14 residues long. The CDR3 nucleotides are TGTGCCAGCACCCTGAGGGGCCTAGCCACTGAAGCTTTCTTT. Its protein product is CASTLRGLATEAFF. The entire variable domain, with the rest obtained from reference TRBV5-5 and TRBJ1-1, is as follows: DAGVTQSPTHLIKTRGQQVTLRCSPISGHKSVSWYQQVLGQGPQFIFQYYEKEERGRGNFPDRFSARQFPNYSSELNVNALLLGDSALYLCASTLRGLATEAFFGQGTRLTVV.

The genes are TRBV13 and TRBJ1-6, with D possibly TRBD1 on 6 matching bases. In germline, CDR1 is PRHDT, CDR2 FYEKMQ (reference sequence). The CDR3 consists of 15 residues. With 2 bases removed from V and 9 bases from J, the gap between germline ends came to 14 bases. CDR3 sequence (DNA): TGTGCCAGCAGCTTATTTTCAGGGGACACTTCACCCCTCCACTTT. Protein: CASSLFSGDTSPLHF.

This clone was seen only once. V and J are TRBV30 and TRBJ1-2, with 10 bases fitting TRBD1. The germline V gene has CDR1 GTSNPN and CDR2 SVGIG (reference sequence). The CDR3 is 17 amino acids. The trim removed 0 bases at V and 4 bases at J, leaving 11 bases unmatched. This CDR3 is CAWSVTGTGVSIYGYTF. CDR3 nucleotide sequence: TGTGCCTGGAGTGTAACCGGGACAGGGGTGTCGATCTATGGCTACACCTTC.

The chain is built from TRBV2 and TRBJ2-1, with TRBD2 as a possible D gene (7 bases). There are 14 residues in the CDR3. Germline V gives CDR1 SNHLY, CDR2 FYNNEI. The V end lost 3 bases, the J end lost 4 bases, and 10 bases lay between the germline ends. The CDR3 sequence: CASSERGPYNEQFF. The CDR3 DNA reads as TGTGCCAGCAGTGAGCGGGGGCCTTACAATGAGCAGTTCTTC.

This chain joins TRBV2 and TRBJ1-1; no definite D call. V gave up 5 bases and J gave up 0 bases, with 16 bases separating them. Germline CDR1 and CDR2: SNHLY and FYNNEI. The CDR3 spans 16 residues. The DNA for the CDR3 is TGTGCCAGCAGTACCCCGCAGGCTTCTCTGAACACTGAAGCTTTCTTT. It is translated as CASSTPQASLNTEAFF.

This chain uses TRBV7-2 with TRBJ2-1; a possible D gene is TRBD2 (5 bases). CDR1 and CDR2 (germline): SGHTA, FQGNSA. This CDR3 spans 14 amino acids. Trimming pared 1 base from V and 4 bases from J, leaving 8 bases between. The CDR3 DNA reads as TGTGCCAGCAGCTTAGTTGGCGGGTACAATGAGCAGTTCTTC. This gives the protein CASSLVGGYNEQFF.

The chain carries TRBV7-2 and TRBJ1-2, with a tentative D call TRBD1 (6 bases). Germline values: CDR1 SGHTA, CDR2 FQGNSA. The CDR3 extends over 14 amino acids. Deletions cut 5 bases from V and 3 bases from J, with 13 bases between. CDR3 amino acids: CASSRGGQDYGYTF. The DNA of the CDR3 is TGTGCCAGCAGCAGGGGGGGCCAGGACTATGGCTACACCTTC.

V usage is TRBV18 and J usage is TRBJ2-1; the match to TRBD1 covers 7 bases. The junction had 9 bases not matched to a gene; V was cut back by 5 bases and J by 2 bases. CDR1 is KGHSH and CDR2 is LQKENI in the germline V gene. CDR3 size: 16 residues. DNA of the CDR3: TGTGCCAGCTCAACCTTGACAGGGTCCCCCTACAATGAGCAGTTCTTC. Translation: CASSTLTGSPYNEQFF.

This rearrangement joins TRBV7-2 to TRBJ2-1; a weak D match, TRBD1 (7 bases). V was trimmed by 3 bases and J by 4 bases, leaving 16 bases between them. The CDR3 sequence is 16 residues long. Germline lookup yields CDR1 SGHTA and CDR2 FQGNSA. The CDR3 protein is CASSLEGARGYNEQFF. The CDR3 DNA is TGTGCCAGCAGCTTGGAGGGGGCGCGAGGATACAATGAGCAGTTCTTC.

The V call is TRBV4-3, the J call TRBJ1-4; tentatively, D is TRBD1 (5 bases). Germline CDR1 LGHNA, CDR2 YSLEER. The V end was cut by 4 bases, the J end by 7 bases, with 13 bases between. The CDR3 consists of 14 residues. The chain's CDR3 is CASSRATGGEKLFF. The CDR3, as DNA: TGCGCCAGCAGCCGAGCAACAGGAGGTGAAAAACTGTTTTTT.

The genes are TRBV6-5 and TRBJ2-3, with TRBD1 matching 7 bases. Per the germline V gene, CDR1 is MNHEY and CDR2 is SVGAGI. The V and J ends lost 4 bases and 0 bases, in that order; junction bases with no gene match: 4. The CDR3 loop spans 15 amino acids. CDR3 in amino acids: CASSFGTASTDTQYF. The CDR3 region has the DNA TGTGCCAGCAGTTTTGGGACAGCTAGCACAGATACGCAGTATTTT.

The chain is built from TRBV10-3 and TRBJ2-3, with D possibly being TRBD2 (5 bases). CDR3 length equals 12 residues. Trimming removed 4 bases from V and 5 bases from J, with 7 bases in between. Germline V lookup: CDR1 ENHRY, CDR2 SYGVKD. DNA for the CDR3: TGTGCCATCAGTGTTCGGGGAGATACGCAGTATTTT. Translating it yields CAISVRGDTQYF.

The rearrangement uses TRBV29-1 and TRBJ2-1; D ambiguous. V was shortened by 3 bases and J by 8 bases, with 11 bases between the two germline ends. CDR1 SQVTM and CDR2 ANQGSEA come from the germline V gene. CDR3 length equals 12 residues. The CDR3 here is CSVDTFGDEQFF. The CDR3 region has the DNA TGCAGCGTTGACACGTTCGGCGATGAGCAGTTCTTC.